One T cell receptor (beta chain) is described in this entry. Its antigen is undetermined. This specimen comes from a study of CD8 T cells in ankylosing spondylitis. General study points: Disease-linked clones displayed a CD8+ phenotype and appeared relatively rarely in peripheral blood. The study identified a TCR beta motif of seven or eight highly homologous variants that appeared characteristic of ankylosing spondylitis blood. Some of these motif variants have turned up before, in reports on reactive arthritis synovial fluid and blood.

For TCR beta, libraries came from quantitative 5'-RACE with molecular barcodes. TCRdb redid the calling of the 5' RACE reads with MiXCR, one entry per CDR3 protein. The data hold some 840,000 distinct CDR3 sequences, with approximately 12% observed a single time. The TCR sequence derives from a male donor with ankylosing spondylitis. Sequenced input: blood, either unsorted or a sorted T cell fraction (not recorded which).

The CDR3: CASSQDPLANSYNEQFF. The CDR3 nucleotides read TGTGCCAGCAGCCAAGATCCACTAGCGAACTCCTACAATGAGCAGTTCTTC. This sequence joins TRBV4-2 and TRBJ2-1; 7 nucleotides agree with TRBD2. V lost 0 bases, J lost 0 bases, and 5 bases stayed unmatched. CDR1 LGHNA and CDR2 YNFKEQ come from the germline V gene. The CDR3 runs to 17 residues.